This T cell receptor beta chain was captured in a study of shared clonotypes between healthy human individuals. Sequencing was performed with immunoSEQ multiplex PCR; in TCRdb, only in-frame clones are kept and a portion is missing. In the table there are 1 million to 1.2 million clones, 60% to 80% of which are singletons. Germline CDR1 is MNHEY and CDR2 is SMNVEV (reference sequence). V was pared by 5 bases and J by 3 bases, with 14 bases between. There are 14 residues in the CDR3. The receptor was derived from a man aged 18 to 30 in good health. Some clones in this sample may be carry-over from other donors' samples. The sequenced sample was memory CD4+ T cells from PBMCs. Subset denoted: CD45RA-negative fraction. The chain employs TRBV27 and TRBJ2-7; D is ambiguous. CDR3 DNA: TGTGCCAGCAGTGCGCGGCAGAAGAACTACGAGCAGTACTTC. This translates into CASSARQKNYEQYF.